Following are 28 T cell receptor beta chains from one sample sequenced in a study of technical replicates of blood from several donors. Sequencing was performed with immunoSEQ multiplex PCR; in TCRdb, only in-frame clones are kept and a portion is missing. The sample yields more than 65,000 clones, about 94% seen once. The sequenced material came from T cells isolated from PBMCs. These receptor sequences come from a human donor in good health.

This clone appeared a single time. This chain connects TRBV6-5 to TRBJ2-1; tentatively, D is TRBD1 (5 bases). Trimming pared 5 bases from V and 12 bases from J, leaving 14 bases between. The CDR3 has 12 amino acids. Germline V gene lookup returns CDR1 MNHEY and CDR2 SVGAGI. The CDR3 loop is CASSTSRVRQFF. For the CDR3, the DNA is TGTGCCAGCAGTACGAGCAGGGTGAGGCAGTTCTTC.

The chain employs TRBV4-1 and TRBJ2-4; the match to TRBD2 covers 11 bases. The CDR3 spans 18 residues. The trim removed 1 base at V and 1 base at J, leaving 6 bases unmatched. CDR1 and CDR2 (germline): MGHRA, YSYEKL. DNA of the CDR3: TGCGCCAGCAGCCAAGGGCCCCCTAGCGGGGGGGCCAAAAACATTCAGTACTTC. It encodes CASSQGPPSGGAKNIQYF.

CDR3 in DNA: TGTGCCAGCAGGCGGACTACAGGAATTCGGGAGGACGAGCAGTACTTC. It is translated as CASRRTTGIREDEQYF. The J gene is TRBJ2-7, the V gene TRBV6-6; TRBD2 aligns across 7 bases. CDR1 and CDR2 (germline): MNHNY, SVGAGI (reference sequence). With 6 bases clipped from V and 5 bases from J, the junction kept 16 bases outside the gene matches. The CDR3 spans 16 residues.

The chain has TRBV9 and TRBJ2-7, with 10 bases aligning to TRBD2. This CDR3 comprises 15 residues. Trimming cost V 0 bases and J 5 bases; bases outside gene matches: 5. The germline CDR1 and CDR2 sequences are SGDLS and YYNGEE. The CDR3 sequence is CASSVGSGRHDEQYF. The CDR3 DNA sequence: TGTGCCAGCAGCGTAGGTAGCGGGAGGCACGACGAGCAGTACTTC.

The J gene is TRBJ2-1, the V gene TRBV11-3; no reliable D call. This CDR3 is built from 15 residues. The V end lost 4 bases, the J end lost 0 bases, and 10 bases lay between the germline ends. CDR1 and CDR2 (germline): SGHNT, YENEEA. The CDR3 loop is CASSSAGSSYNEQFF. Written as DNA, the CDR3 is TGTGCCAGCAGCTCCGCAGGAAGCTCCTACAATGAGCAGTTCTTC.

The genes are TRBV27 and TRBJ1-5; D ambiguous. The CDR3 loop spans 15 amino acids. Germline CDR1 is MNHEY and CDR2 is SMNVEV (reference sequence). Trimming took off 4 bases at V and 2 bases at J, with 12 bases between the two ends. The CDR3 sequence is CASSSLGERNQPQHF. CDR3 coding DNA: TGTGCCAGCAGTTCCCTCGGTGAGCGCAATCAGCCCCAGCATTTT.

The chain is built from TRBV19 and TRBJ1-2; possible D gene TRBD1, 6 bases. The CDR3 covers 14 residues. Germline CDR1 is LNHDA and CDR2 is SQIVND (reference sequence). V dropped 3 bases and J dropped 7 bases, with 15 bases sitting between them. The CDR3 DNA follows: TGTGCCAGTAGTATGACCCCAGGGGTTCTTGGCTACACCTTC. Its protein is CASSMTPGVLGYTF.

The chain employs TRBV5-1 and TRBJ1-4; D call uncertain. V lost 5 bases and J 3 bases, leaving 8 bases between the germline ends. The CDR3 has 13 amino acids. CDR1 is SGHRS and CDR2 is YFSETQ in the germline V gene. CDR3 residues: CASRLRSNEKLFF. DNA for the CDR3: TGCGCCAGCAGACTTCGATCTAATGAAAAACTGTTTTTT.

This clone was found once. For the CDR3, the DNA is TGTGCCAGCAGTGAAGGGTGGATTAGCGGGAGATCGGAACACAATGAGCAGTTCTTC. It specifies CASSEGWISGRSEHNEQFF. The chain carries TRBV2 and TRBJ2-1, with TRBD2 matching 9 bases. This CDR3 region has 19 residues. V was pared by 1 base and J by 5 bases, with 15 bases of the junction left unmatched. Looked up from germline, CDR1 is SNHLY and CDR2 is FYNNEI.

CDR3 DNA sequence: TGTGCCAGCAGCTCTTTGATGGGCGATACGCAGTATTTT. It yields the protein CASSSLMGDTQYF. The chain joins TRBV7-9 to TRBJ2-3; no reliable D call. Trimming cost V 4 bases and J 6 bases, with 11 bases left between them. CDR3 length equals 13 residues. From germline, CDR1 is SEHNR and CDR2 FQNEAQ (reference sequence).

The chain is built from TRBV5-4 and TRBJ2-5; D is perhaps TRBD1 (7 bases). Germline CDR1 is SGHNT and CDR2 is YYREEE (reference sequence). This CDR3 has 13 amino acids. The germline V and J ends were trimmed by 6 bases and 5 bases, with 14 bases remaining between them. As DNA, the CDR3 is TGTGCCAGCATGCTACAGGGGAGGGAGACCCAGTACTTC. Its protein is CASMLQGRETQYF.

A single count supports this clone. The chain links TRBV5-1 to TRBJ1-4, with 7 positions matching TRBD1. The CDR3 spans 16 residues. From germline, CDR1 is SGHRS and CDR2 YFSETQ. V trimming: 0 bases; J trimming: 12 bases; junction bases outside the gene matches: 14. CDR3: CASSLVVRGRDGELFF. CDR3 in DNA: TGCGCCAGCAGCTTGGTAGTTAGGGGGCGCGACGGGGAACTGTTTTTT.

This chain joins TRBV28 and TRBJ1-4; weak D call: TRBD1 (5 bases). The CDR3 runs 17 residues. Deletions cut 4 bases from V and 0 bases from J, with 15 bases between. Germline V gives CDR1 MDHEN, CDR2 SYDVKM. The CDR3 coding sequence is TGTGCCAGCAGTTCACCTCCGGCGGGGGCAACTAATGAAAAACTGTTTTTT. It is translated as CASSSPPAGATNEKLFF.

J is TRBJ2-7 and V is TRBV4-1; 7 bases align to TRBD2. From germline, CDR1 is MGHRA and CDR2 YSYEKL. Trimming at V came to 1 base and at J to 0 bases, leaving 9 bases not matched to a gene. This CDR3 comprises 17 residues. CDR3 protein: CASSQVRPSGNSYEQYF. The CDR3 DNA reads TGCGCCAGCAGCCAAGTTCGGCCTAGCGGTAACTCCTACGAGCAGTACTTC.

V and J are TRBV13 and TRBJ2-7; D is perhaps TRBD2 (6 bases). Per the germline V gene, CDR1 is PRHDT and CDR2 is FYEKMQ (reference sequence). Trimming shortened V by 5 bases and J by 2 bases, and 13 bases separated the two germline ends. The CDR3 is 14 residues long. The CDR3 reads CASSPGLATYEQYF. In DNA, the CDR3 is TGTGCCAGCAGCCCGGGGCTAGCGACCTACGAGCAGTACTTC.

This chain uses TRBV30 with TRBJ1-1; TRBD1 might be the D (5 bases). Germline assignment: CDR1 GTSNPN and CDR2 SVGIG (reference sequence). The CDR3 contains 15 residues. The ends were cut back, 2 bases at V and 0 bases at J, with 13 bases in the middle. The CDR3 nucleotides are TGTGCCTGGAGTCCTCGGACATTTATGAACACTGAAGCTTTCTTT. Encoded protein: CAWSPRTFMNTEAFF.

V and J are TRBV7-3 and TRBJ2-3, with 7 bases fitting TRBD1. Looked up from germline, CDR1 is SGHTA and CDR2 is FQGTGA. This CDR3 has 15 residues. With 4 bases clipped from V and 1 base from J, the junction kept 5 bases outside the gene matches. The CDR3, as DNA: TGTGCCAGCAGCTCCCGGGACAGACGCACAGATACGCAGTATTTT. Translated, it gives CASSSRDRRTDTQYF.

The genes are TRBV7-9 and TRBJ2-7, with D hard to call. Germline V gene data show CDR1 as SEHNR and CDR2 as FQNEAQ (reference sequence). The CDR3 is made up of 14 amino acids. V was shortened by 1 base and J by 3 bases, with 10 bases between the two germline ends. CDR3 residues: CASSLDLPGYEQYF. The DNA of the CDR3 is TGTGCCAGCAGCTTAGATCTACCGGGCTACGAGCAGTACTTC.

This clone was detected a few times. The chain has TRBV21-1 and TRBJ1-5; no check of the table's D call, TRBD1, against the DNA was made. TRBV21-1 is assigned pseudogene status. This CDR3 is 17 amino acids long. CDR3 sequence: CASSNDYSPGQGQPQHF. The CDR3 coding sequence is TGTGCCAGCAGCAACGACTATTCACCGGGACAGGGCCAGCCCCAGCATTTT.

V gene TRBV6-1 combines with J gene TRBJ2-5; possible D gene TRBD1, 5 bases. The CDR3 has 15 residues. The ends were cut back, 4 bases at V and 5 bases at J, with 17 bases in the middle. The V gene's germline CDR1 is MNHNS and CDR2 SASEGT. CDR3 nucleotide sequence: TGTGCCAGCAGTGGGAGCCAGGGTTTGGGCGAGACCCAGTACTTC. Encoded protein: CASSGSQGLGETQYF.

The J gene is TRBJ2-2, the V gene TRBV25-1; D is perhaps TRBD1 (6 bases). The V and J ends lost 1 base and 5 bases respectively, with 11 bases between them. The CDR3 spans 15 residues. Germline V lookup: CDR1 MGHDK, CDR2 SYGVNS. CDR3: CASSEFEGVTGELFF. CDR3 bases: TGTGCCAGCAGTGAATTTGAGGGGGTGACCGGGGAGCTGTTTTTT.

The chain uses TRBV19 and TRBJ2-7; 11 bases line up with TRBD1. V lost 5 bases, J lost 3 bases, and 3 bases stayed unmatched. The CDR3 covers 14 residues. The germline gives CDR1 LNHDA, CDR2 SQIVND (reference sequence). The CDR3 sequence is CASSVGTGGYEQYF. CDR3 nucleotide sequence: TGTGCCAGTAGTGTCGGGACAGGGGGCTACGAGCAGTACTTC. Together with reference TRBV19 and TRBJ2-7, the CDR3 gives the full variable domain: DGGITQSPKYLFRKEGQNVTLSCEQNLNHDAMYWYRQDPGQGLRLIYYSQIVNDFQKGDIAEGYSVSREKKESFPLTVTSAQKNPTAFYLCASSVGTGGYEQYFGPGTRLTVT.

CDR3 loop: CASSLGGQLLSYEQYF. The CDR3 coding sequence is TGTGCCAGCAGCTTGGGAGGACAGCTACTCTCCTACGAGCAGTACTTC. This sequence joins TRBV5-4 and TRBJ2-7; weak D call: TRBD1 (6 bases). CDR1 is SGHNT and CDR2 is YYREEE in the germline V gene (reference sequence). CDR3 length: 16 amino acids. Trimming left V 0 bases short and J 0 bases short, with 13 bases between. Filled out from reference TRBV5-4 and TRBJ2-7, the complete variable domain reads ETGVTQSPTHLIKTRGQQVTLRCSSQSGHNTVSWYQQALGQGPQFIFQYYREEENGRGNFPPRFSGLQFPNYSSELNVNALELDDSALYLCASSLGGQLLSYEQYFGPGTRLTVT.

V is TRBV11-2 and J is TRBJ2-1; TRBD2 aligns across 8 bases. This CDR3 contains 15 residues. Looked up from germline, CDR1 is SGHAT and CDR2 is FQNNGV. With 1 base clipped from V and 7 bases from J, the junction kept 6 bases outside the gene matches. CDR3 protein: CASSLVGLVKNEQFF. The CDR3, as DNA: TGTGCCAGCAGCTTAGTGGGACTAGTTAAGAATGAGCAGTTCTTC.

The J gene is TRBJ2-7, the V gene TRBV11-2, with a weak D call TRBD1 (5 bases). With 4 bases removed from V and 4 bases from J, the gap between germline ends came to 11 bases. The CDR3 covers 13 residues. The germline V gene has CDR1 SGHAT and CDR2 FQNNGV. This chain's CDR3 is CASSSSRVYEQYF. The CDR3 region has the DNA TGTGCCAGCAGCTCCTCCAGGGTGTACGAGCAGTACTTC.

This clone was seen a single time. The V and J genes are TRBV6-5 and TRBJ2-2; D is ambiguous. The CDR3 sequence is 13 residues long. The V and J ends lost 6 bases and 6 bases respectively, with 11 bases between them. Looked up from germline, CDR1 is MNHEY and CDR2 is SVGAGI. The CDR3 is CASRPRSSGELFF. The CDR3 nucleotides read TGTGCCAGCAGGCCCAGGTCGTCCGGGGAGCTGTTTTTT.

The chain combines TRBV30 with TRBJ1-2; D is undetermined. The germline V and J ends were trimmed by 2 bases and 6 bases, with 16 bases remaining between them. The CDR3 sequence is 14 residues long. The germline V gene encodes CDR1 GTSNPN and CDR2 SVGIG (reference sequence). As DNA, the CDR3 is TGTGCCTGGAGTTCAAGTCCGGTCCGGGATGGCTACACCTTC. It codes for CAWSSSPVRDGYTF. Based on the CDR3 plus reference TRBV30 and TRBJ1-2, the full variable domain is SQTIHQWPATLVQPVGSPLSLECTVEGTSNPNLYWYRQAAGRGLQLLFYSVGIGQISSEVPQNLSASRPQDRQFILSSKKLLLSDSGFYLCAWSSSPVRDGYTFGSGTRLTVV.

V usage is TRBV18 and J usage is TRBJ2-7; D not resolved. The V and J ends lost 6 bases and 4 bases respectively, with 10 bases between them. This CDR3 is 12 amino acids long. Germline lookup yields CDR1 KGHSH and CDR2 LQKENI. The CDR3 sequence: CASSPGSYEQYF. CDR3 nucleotides: TGTGCCAGCTCCCCCGGGTCGTACGAGCAGTACTTC. The full variable domain, in which reference TRBV18 and TRBJ2-7 provide the parts outside the CDR3, is NAGVMQNPRHLVRRRGQEARLRCSPMKGHSHVYWYRQLPEEGLKFMVYLQKENIIDESGMPKERFSAEFPKEGPSILRIQQVVRGDSAAYFCASSPGSYEQYFGPGTRLTVT.